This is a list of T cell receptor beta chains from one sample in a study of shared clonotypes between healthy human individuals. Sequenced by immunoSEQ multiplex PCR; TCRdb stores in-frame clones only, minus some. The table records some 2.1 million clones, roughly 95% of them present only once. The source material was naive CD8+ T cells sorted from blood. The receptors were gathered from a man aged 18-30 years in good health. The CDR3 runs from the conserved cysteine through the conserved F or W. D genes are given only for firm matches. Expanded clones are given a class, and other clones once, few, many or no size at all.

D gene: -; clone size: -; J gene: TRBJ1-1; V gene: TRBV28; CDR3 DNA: TGTGCCAGCAGTGCCGTCGGGGTATCGATCGATGAAGCTTTCTTT; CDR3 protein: CASSAVGVSIDEAFF
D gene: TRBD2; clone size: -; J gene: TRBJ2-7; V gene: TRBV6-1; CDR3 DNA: TGTGCCAGTGACCCGCTAGCGGGGACCTCCTACGAGCAGTACTTC; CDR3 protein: CASDPLAGTSYEQYF
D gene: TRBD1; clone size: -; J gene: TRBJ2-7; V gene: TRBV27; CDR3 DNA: TGTGCCAGCAGTTTTAGGGGGCAGTGGTACGAGCAGTACTTC; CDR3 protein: CASSFRGQWYEQYF
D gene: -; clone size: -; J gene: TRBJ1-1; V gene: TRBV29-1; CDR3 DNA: TGCAGCGTTGAGTCGGGGGACACTGAAGCTTTCTTT; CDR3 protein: CSVESGDTEAFF
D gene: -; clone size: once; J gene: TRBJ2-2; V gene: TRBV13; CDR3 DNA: TGTGCCAGCAGCTTAGGCCAAGGGGGGTACACCGGGGAGCTGTTTTTT; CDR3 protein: CASSLGQGGYTGELFF
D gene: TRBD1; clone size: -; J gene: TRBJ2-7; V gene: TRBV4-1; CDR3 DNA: TGCGCCAGCAGCCACCCGGACAGGGCCGGCGAGCAGTACTTC; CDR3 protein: CASSHPDRAGEQYF
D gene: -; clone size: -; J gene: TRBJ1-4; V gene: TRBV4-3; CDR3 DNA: TGCGCCAGCAGCCAAGATCTGTTACAGAAAAATGAAAAACTGTTTTTT; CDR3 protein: CASSQDLLQKNEKLFF
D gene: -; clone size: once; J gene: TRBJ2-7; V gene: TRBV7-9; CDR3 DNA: TGTGCCAGCAGCTCTACTTACGAGCAGTACTTC; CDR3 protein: CASSSTYEQYF
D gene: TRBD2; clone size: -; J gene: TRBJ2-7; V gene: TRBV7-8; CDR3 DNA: TGTGCCAGCACCTTTAGCGGGAGTAGCTACGAGCAGTACTTC; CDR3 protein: CASTFSGSSYEQYF
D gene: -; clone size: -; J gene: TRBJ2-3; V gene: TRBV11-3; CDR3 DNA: TGTGCCAGCAGCTCCGGGGAAGATACGCAGTATTTT; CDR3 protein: CASSSGEDTQYF
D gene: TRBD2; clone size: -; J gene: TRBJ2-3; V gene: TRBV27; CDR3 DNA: TGTGCCAGCAGTCCAACTAGCGGGGAGCCCTGGGATACGCAGTATTTT; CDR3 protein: CASSPTSGEPWDTQYF
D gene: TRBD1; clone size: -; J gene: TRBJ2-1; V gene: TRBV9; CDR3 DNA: TGTGCCAGCAGCTCAGGGACAGGGGGCAGTGAGCAGTTCTTC; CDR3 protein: CASSSGTGGSEQFF
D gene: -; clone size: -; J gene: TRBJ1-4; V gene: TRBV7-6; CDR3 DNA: TGTGCCAGCAGTCTCGGAGGGGCGCCTAATGAAAAACTGTTTTTT; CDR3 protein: CASSLGGAPNEKLFF
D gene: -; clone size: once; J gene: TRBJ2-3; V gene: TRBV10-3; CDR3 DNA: TGTGCCATCAGTGACCTGGCGCTAAAAGCTACAGATACGCAGTATTTT; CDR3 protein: CAISDLALKATDTQYF
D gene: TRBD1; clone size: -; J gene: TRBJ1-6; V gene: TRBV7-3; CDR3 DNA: TGTGCCAGCAGCTCGGGACAGGGGGCATCACCCCTCCACTTT; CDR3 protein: CASSSGQGASPLHF
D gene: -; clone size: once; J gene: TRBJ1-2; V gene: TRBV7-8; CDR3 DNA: TGTGCCAGCAGCTTAGCGGGCAGCATCTATGGCTACACCTTC; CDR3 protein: CASSLAGSIYGYTF
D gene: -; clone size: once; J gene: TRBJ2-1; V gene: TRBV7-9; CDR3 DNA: TGTGCCAGCAGCCCATCCGTTGGGGGGCTCGATGAGCAGTTCTTC; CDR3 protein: CASSPSVGGLDEQFF
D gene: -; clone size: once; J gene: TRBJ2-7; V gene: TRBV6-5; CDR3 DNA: TGTGCCAGCGGTCACCGGGGCTTCGAGCAGTACTTC; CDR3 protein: CASGHRGFEQYF
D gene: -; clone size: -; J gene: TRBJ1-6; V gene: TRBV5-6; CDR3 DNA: TGTGCCAGCAGCTTGAGGTCGTCCGCGAATCAGAATTCACCCCTCCACTTT; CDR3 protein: CASSLRSSANQNSPLHF
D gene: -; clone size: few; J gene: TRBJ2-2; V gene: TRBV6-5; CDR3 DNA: TGTGCCAGCAGTTACTTTGGACACAACACCGGGGAGCTGTTTTTT; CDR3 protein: CASSYFGHNTGELFF
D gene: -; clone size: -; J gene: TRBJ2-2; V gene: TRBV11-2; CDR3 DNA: TGTGCCAGCAGCTTAATCCTTTACGGCGGCGGGGAGCTGTTTTTT; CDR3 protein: CASSLILYGGGELFF